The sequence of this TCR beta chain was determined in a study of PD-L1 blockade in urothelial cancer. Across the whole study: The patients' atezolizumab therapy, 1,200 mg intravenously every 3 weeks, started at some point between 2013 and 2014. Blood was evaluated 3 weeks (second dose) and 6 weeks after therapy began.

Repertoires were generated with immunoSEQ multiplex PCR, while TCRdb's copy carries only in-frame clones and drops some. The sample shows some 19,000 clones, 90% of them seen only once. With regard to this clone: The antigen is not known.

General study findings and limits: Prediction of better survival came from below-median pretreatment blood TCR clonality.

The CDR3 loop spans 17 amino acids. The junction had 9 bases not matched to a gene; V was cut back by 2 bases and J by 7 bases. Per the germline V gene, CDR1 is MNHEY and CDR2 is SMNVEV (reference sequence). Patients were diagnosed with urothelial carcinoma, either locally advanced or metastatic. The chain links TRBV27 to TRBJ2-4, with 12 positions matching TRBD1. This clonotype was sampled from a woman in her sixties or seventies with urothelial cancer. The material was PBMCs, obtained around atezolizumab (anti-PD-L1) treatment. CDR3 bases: TGTGCCAGCAGTTTAACGGGGACAGGGGGCTTTACGAACATTCAGTACTTC. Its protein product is CASSLTGTGGFTNIQYF.